A selection of T cell receptor beta chains follows, all from one sample in a study of T cells in Graves' hyperthyroidism and ophthalmopathy. TCRdb independently ran MiXCR on the multiplex PCR reads; one entry per CDR3 protein. The sample has about 360,000 distinct CDR3 sequences; approximately 19% are singletons. Sequenced: blood. The origin of the receptors is a woman aged 18-30 years with Graves' hyperthyroidism. Each CDR3 is given with its conserved first and last residue. D genes are given only for firm matches. Clone sizes are given selectively: once, few, many, or a class where the clone is expanded.

>.|many|TRBJ2-5|TRBV6-1
CASSRSPGQQAETQYF
TGTGCCAGCAGTCGGTCTCCGGGACAACAAGCGGAGACCCAGTACTTC
>TRBD1|many|TRBJ1-2|TRBV7-2
CAVDRGWIKGYTF
TGTGCCGTTGACAGGGGATGGATAAAGGGCTACACCTTC
>.|many|TRBJ1-5|TRBV9
CASSVDWLSNQPQHF
TGTGCCAGCAGCGTAGACTGGTTGAGCAATCAGCCCCAGCATTTT
>TRBD1|.|TRBJ2-7|TRBV20-1
CSGLDRAVEQYF
TGCAGTGGGCTGGACAGGGCGGTCGAGCAGTACTTC
>TRBD1|many|TRBJ1-1|TRBV2
CASRGTGGFTEAFF
TGTGCCAGCAGGGGGACAGGTGGGTTCACTGAAGCTTTCTTT
>TRBD2|many|TRBJ2-2|TRBV29-1
CSVESERGGELFF
TGCAGCGTTGAATCAGAGCGGGGCGGGGAGCTGTTTTTT
>.|many|TRBJ2-5|TRBV12-3/TRBV12-4
CASSLVSNQGTQYF
TGTGCCAGCAGTTTAGTAAGCAACCAGGGGACCCAGTACTTC
>TRBD2|many|TRBJ2-7|TRBV27
CASSFGGAPYEQYF
TGTGCCAGCAGTTTCGGGGGGGCACCTTACGAGCAGTACTTC
>TRBD1|many|TRBJ1-2|TRBV12-3/TRBV12-4
CASRGQGTVGGYTF
TGTGCCAGCAGGGGACAGGGAACTGTTGGTGGCTACACCTTC
>TRBD1|.|TRBJ1-2|TRBV30
CACKANQDRELIGGYTF
TGTGCCTGTAAAGCTAACCAGGACAGGGAATTAATCGGCGGCTACACCTTC
>.|many|TRBJ2-4|TRBV27
CASSQGQGNIQYF
TGTGCCAGCAGCCAAGGGCAGGGGAACATTCAGTACTTC
>.|many|TRBJ2-2|TRBV7-8
CASSPISTGELFF
TGTGCCAGCAGCCCTATCAGCACCGGGGAGCTGTTTTTT
>.|many|TRBJ1-2|TRBV5-1
CASSLALEGGYTF
TGCGCCAGCAGCTTGGCCTTGGAGGGCGGCTACACCTTC
>TRBD2|.|TRBJ2-5|TRBV2
CASIPGLAGALVETQYF
TGTGCCAGCATCCCCGGCCTAGCGGGGGCGTTAGTGGAGACCCAGTACTTC
>.|many|TRBJ1-5|TRBV28
CASSSKTTGSRQPQHF
TGTGCCAGCAGTAGCAAGACAACAGGGTCTCGGCAGCCCCAGCATTTT
>.|many|TRBJ2-7|TRBV6-5
CASSYSGSYEQYF
TGTGCCAGCAGTTACTCGGGATCCTACGAGCAGTACTTC
>.|many|TRBJ1-2|TRBV7-9
CASSAGLNYGYTF
TGTGCCAGCAGCGCCGGGTTAAACTATGGCTACACCTTC
>TRBD1|many|TRBJ1-2|TRBV15
CATSGLTGSNYGYTF
TGTGCCACCAGCGGCCTGACAGGGAGTAACTATGGCTACACCTTC
>TRBD2|few|TRBJ2-5|TRBV7-2
CASSLGLTKTQYF
TGTGCCAGCAGCTTGGGACTAACAAAGACCCAGTACTTC
>.|many|TRBJ2-2|TRBV9
CASSVGRGNTGELFF
TGTGCCAGCAGCGTAGGGCGGGGGAACACCGGGGAGCTGTTTTTT
>TRBD2|many|TRBJ2-7|TRBV29-1
CSVAREVGEQYF
TGCAGCGTTGCGCGGGAGGTGGGGGAGCAGTACTTC
>.|many|TRBJ1-2|TRBV5-5
CASSSSGALPYGYTF
TGTGCCAGCAGCTCATCGGGGGCGCTACCCTATGGCTACACCTTC
>.|once|TRBJ2-7|TRBV6-2/TRBV6-3
CASTKTETDEQYF
TGTGCCAGCACCAAAACCGAGACGGACGAGCAGTACTTC
>.|medium-sized|TRBJ2-5|TRBV29-1
CSVEGTVEETQYF
TGCAGCGTTGAAGGGACAGTCGAAGAGACCCAGTACTTC
>TRBD2|.|TRBJ2-2|TRBV29-1
CSARLADNTGELFF
TGCAGCGCTCGACTAGCGGATAACACCGGGGAGCTGTTTTTT
>.|many|TRBJ1-1|TRBV3-1
CASSRTDEAFF
TGTGCCAGCAGCCGGACGGATGAAGCTTTCTTT
>TRBD1|many|TRBJ1-5|TRBV20-1
CSASPWGQGSNQPQHF
TGCAGTGCTAGTCCTTGGGGACAGGGAAGCAATCAGCCCCAGCATTTT
>.|many|TRBJ2-5|TRBV7-3
CASSLTREGTQYF
TGTGCCAGCAGCTTAACCCGCGAGGGGACCCAGTACTTC
>TRBD1|many|TRBJ2-7|TRBV6-2/TRBV6-3
CASSQSRQGALYEQYF
TGTGCCAGCAGTCAATCAAGACAGGGGGCATTGTACGAGCAGTACTTC